Sequencing of this T cell receptor (beta chain) was carried out in a study of response to subunit inactivated influenza vaccine. This clonotype appeared a few times. Antigen: not known. TCRdb analysed the RT-PCR reads with MiXCR anew, one entry per CDR3 protein. Here the sample spans 550,000 to 600,000 distinct CDR3 sequences, around 11% being singletons. Points from the study as a whole: The authors suggested that few new T cells are recruited per seasonal influenza vaccination.

Germline assignment: CDR1 SGHRS and CDR2 YFSETQ. Trimming removed 3 bases at V and 0 bases at J, with 8 bases between. This CDR3 spans 14 amino acids. The sequenced sample was PBMCs from blood, obtained on the day of vaccination. This chain uses TRBV5-1 with TRBJ2-3; D gene unclear. The origin of this receptor is a man aged 50 to 60 who received an inactivated influenza vaccine. DNA for the CDR3: TGCGCCAGCAGCTCATCCCCTAGCACAGATACGCAGTATTTT. Residues: CASSSSPSTDTQYF.